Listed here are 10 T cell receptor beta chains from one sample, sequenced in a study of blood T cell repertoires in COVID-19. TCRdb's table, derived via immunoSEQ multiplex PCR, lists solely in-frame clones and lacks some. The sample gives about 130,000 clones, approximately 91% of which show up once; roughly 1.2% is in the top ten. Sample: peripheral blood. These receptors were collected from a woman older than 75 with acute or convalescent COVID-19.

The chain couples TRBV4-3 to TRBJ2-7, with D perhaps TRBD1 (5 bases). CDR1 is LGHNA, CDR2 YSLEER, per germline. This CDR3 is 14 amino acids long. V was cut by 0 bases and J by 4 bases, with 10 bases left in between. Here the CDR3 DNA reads TGCGCCAGCAGCCAAGATTGGGGCGAATACGAGCAGTACTTC. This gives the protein CASSQDWGEYEQYF.

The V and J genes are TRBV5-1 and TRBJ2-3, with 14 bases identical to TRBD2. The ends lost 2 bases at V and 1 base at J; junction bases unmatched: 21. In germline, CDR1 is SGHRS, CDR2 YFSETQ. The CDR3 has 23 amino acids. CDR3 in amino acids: CASSFLKGQRTSGRRDGTDTQYF. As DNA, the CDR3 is TGCGCCAGCAGCTTTTTAAAGGGACAGCGGACTAGCGGGAGGAGGGATGGCACAGATACGCAGTATTTT.

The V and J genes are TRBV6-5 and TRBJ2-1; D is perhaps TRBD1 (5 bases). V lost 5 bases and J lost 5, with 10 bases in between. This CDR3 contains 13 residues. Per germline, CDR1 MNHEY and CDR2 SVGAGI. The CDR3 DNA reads TGTGCCAGCAGTCAAACGACAGACAATGAGCAGTTCTTC. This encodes CASSQTTDNEQFF.

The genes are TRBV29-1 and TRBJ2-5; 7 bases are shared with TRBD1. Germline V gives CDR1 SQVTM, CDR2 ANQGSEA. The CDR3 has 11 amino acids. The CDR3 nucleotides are TGCAGTGGACAGGCACAAGAGACCCAGTACTTC. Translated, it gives CSGQAQETQYF. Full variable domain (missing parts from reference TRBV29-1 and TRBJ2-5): SAVISQKPSRDICQRGTSLTIQCQVDSQVTMMFWYRQQPGQSLTLIATANQGSEATYESGFVIDKFPISRPNLTFSTLTVSNMSPEDSSIYLCSGQAQETQYFGPGTRLLVL.

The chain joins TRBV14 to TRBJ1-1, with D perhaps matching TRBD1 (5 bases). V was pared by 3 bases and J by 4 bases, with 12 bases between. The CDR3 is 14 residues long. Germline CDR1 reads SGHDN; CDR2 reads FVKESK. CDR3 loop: CASSHGGWATEAFF. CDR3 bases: TGTGCCAGCAGCCACGGGGGTTGGGCCACTGAAGCTTTCTTT.

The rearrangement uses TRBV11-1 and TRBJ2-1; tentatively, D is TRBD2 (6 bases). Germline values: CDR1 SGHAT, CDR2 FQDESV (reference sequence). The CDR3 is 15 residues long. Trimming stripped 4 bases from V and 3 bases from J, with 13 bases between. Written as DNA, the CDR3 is TGTGCCAGCAGCTCCCAAAGCGGGTACTACAATGAGCAGTTCTTC. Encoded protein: CASSSQSGYYNEQFF.

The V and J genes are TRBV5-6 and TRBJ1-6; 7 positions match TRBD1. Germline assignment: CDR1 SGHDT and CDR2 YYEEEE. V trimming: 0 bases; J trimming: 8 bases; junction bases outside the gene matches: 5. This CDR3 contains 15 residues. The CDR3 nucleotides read TGTGCCAGCAGCTTGGGAGACAGGGCTGATTCACCCCTCCACTTT. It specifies CASSLGDRADSPLHF.

The CDR3 DNA reads TGTGCCAGCACCCCAGCCGCCGGGTACGAGCAGTACTTC. Encoded protein: CASTPAAGYEQYF. The chain recombines TRBV6-5 with TRBJ2-7, with unresolved D. V lost 7 bases and J 4 bases, leaving 14 bases between the germline ends. The CDR3 sequence is 13 residues long. Germline V gene sequence: CDR1 MNHEY, CDR2 SVGAGI.

The CDR3 is CASSFGQMFHEQYF. Here the CDR3 DNA reads TGTGCCAGCAGTTTTGGGCAGATGTTCCACGAGCAGTACTTC. The J gene is TRBJ2-7, the V gene TRBV28, with D hard to call. This CDR3 spans 14 amino acids. Trimming left V 3 bases short and J 5 bases short, with 14 bases between. Germline values: CDR1 MDHEN, CDR2 SYDVKM.

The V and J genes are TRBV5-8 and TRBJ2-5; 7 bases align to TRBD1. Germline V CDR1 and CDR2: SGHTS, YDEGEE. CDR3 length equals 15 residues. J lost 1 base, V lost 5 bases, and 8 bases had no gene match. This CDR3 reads CASRRTGTAQETQYF. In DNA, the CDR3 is TGTGCCAGCAGGCGTACAGGGACAGCCCAAGAGACCCAGTACTTC.